This TCR beta chain came from a study of monozygotic twins with inflammatory bowel disease. Findings of the study overall: Varied immunosuppressive treatments among patients may have increased repertoire variability.

Turning to this clonotype: Its antigen is as yet unknown.

TCRdb re-analyzed the 5' RACE reads; it lists each CDR3 protein once, without DNA. The sample table sets out approximately 210,000 distinct CDR3 sequences. This TCR was sampled from a human donor with ulcerative colitis or Crohn's disease, or a healthy co-twin of an affected twin (not recorded which). The source material was blood.

The CDR3 region is CASGGTGSFTDTQYF. V is TRBV19 and J is TRBJ2-3; TCRdb calls TRBD1, which cannot be checked without DNA. CDR3 size: 15 residues. CDR1 and CDR2 (germline): LNHDA, SQIVND (reference sequence).